The 18 T cell receptor beta chains reported below all come from one sample, sequenced in a study of T cell responses to AZD1222 COVID-19 vaccine. Assay used: immunoSEQ multiplex PCR; TCRdb lists only in-frame clones, some missing. The sample lists about 130,000 clones; approximately 94% were seen once. Sample: peripheral blood, taken on day 0 of AZD1222 vaccination. Receptors originate from an adult in good health.

The rearrangement uses TRBV14 and TRBJ1-5, with TRBD1 matching 7 bases. With 1 base clipped from V and 2 bases from J, the junction kept 5 bases outside the gene matches. The CDR3 extends over 16 amino acids. Germline CDR1 reads SGHDN; CDR2 reads FVKESK. CDR3 in DNA: TGTGCCAGCAGCCAAGGGAAGCAGGGGGGCAATCAGCCCCAGCATTTT. The encoded protein is CASSQGKQGGNQPQHF.

The rearrangement uses TRBV18 and TRBJ1-3; D gene unclear. The CDR3 runs 17 residues. Germline V gene lookup returns CDR1 KGHSH and CDR2 LQKENI. V lost 2 bases and J 0 bases, leaving 14 bases between the germline ends. CDR3: CASSPGLSKSSGNTIYF. Here the CDR3 DNA reads TGTGCCAGCTCACCAGGACTATCGAAGAGCTCTGGAAACACCATATATTTT.

V and J are TRBV27 and TRBJ2-5; possible D gene TRBD2, 6 bases. CDR1 and CDR2 from the germline V gene are MNHEY and SMNVEV (reference sequence). With 3 bases removed from V and 5 bases from J, the gap between germline ends came to 22 bases. The CDR3 length is 17 residues. The chain's CDR3 is CASSLYVTGDPSETQYF. Here the CDR3 DNA reads TGTGCCAGCAGTTTGTATGTAACGGGAGATCCCTCGGAGACCCAGTACTTC.

This clone is a singleton in its sample. The gene calls are TRBV5-1 and TRBJ1-1; 8 bases agree with TRBD1. Germline lookup yields CDR1 SGHRS and CDR2 YFSETQ. There are 15 residues in the CDR3. Trimming removed 3 bases from V and 6 bases from J; junction bases left unmatched: 10. The CDR3 loop is CASSWAQGANSEAFF. The DNA of the CDR3 is TGCGCCAGCAGCTGGGCCCAGGGGGCTAATTCTGAAGCTTTCTTT.

This clone was seen only once. The V and J genes are TRBV30 and TRBJ1-1, with TRBD1 as a possible D gene (5 bases). Trimming stripped 2 bases from V and 5 bases from J, with 12 bases between. The V gene's germline CDR1 is GTSNPN and CDR2 SVGIG (reference sequence). There are 13 residues in the CDR3. CDR3 sequence (DNA): TGTGCCTGGAGTACTGGGAGGGGAACTGAAGCTTTCTTT. Translated: CAWSTGRGTEAFF.

The genes are TRBV24-1 and TRBJ2-7; 10 bases line up with TRBD1. Germline values: CDR1 KGHDR, CDR2 SFDVKD. The length of the CDR3 is 15 residues. V lost 4 bases and J lost 6; bases outside the gene matches: 8. The CDR3 region has the DNA TGTGCCACCAGTGACGAGGGGACAGGGGCCGGCGAGCAGTACTTC. It encodes CATSDEGTGAGEQYF.

The rearrangement links TRBV28 to TRBJ1-2; 7 bases match TRBD1. CDR1 and CDR2 (germline): MDHEN, SYDVKM. The CDR3 length is 15 residues. V shed 6 bases and J 3 bases; nucleotides not matched to a gene: 10. The CDR3 sequence is CASRATGTADYGYTF. For the CDR3, the DNA is TGTGCCAGCAGGGCCACAGGGACAGCCGACTATGGCTACACCTTC.

This clone was detected only once. This CDR3 is CASSQEPLSSYEQYF. The CDR3 DNA sequence: TGTGCCAGCAGCCAAGAACCACTGAGCTCCTACGAGCAGTACTTC. The chain has TRBV3-1 (or the pseudogene TRBV3-2) and TRBJ2-7; D is unclear. CDR3 size: 15 residues. Germline V gives CDR1 LGHDT, CDR2 YNNKEL (reference sequence). V was clipped by 0 bases and J by 0 bases, with 9 bases between them.

The chain recombines TRBV20-1 with TRBJ1-2, with D hard to call. The CDR3 has 11 amino acids. Germline V gene lookup returns CDR1 DFQATT and CDR2 SNEGSKA (reference sequence). With 3 bases removed from V and 8 bases from J, the gap between germline ends came to 10 bases. CDR3 sequence reads: CSASGGSGYTF. The CDR3 DNA is TGCAGTGCTAGTGGCGGGAGCGGCTACACCTTC.

The chain recombines TRBV27 with TRBJ2-2, with D possibly being TRBD2 (6 bases). The V end was cut by 4 bases, the J end by 5 bases, with 20 bases between. This CDR3 has 17 amino acids. The germline CDR1 and CDR2 sequences are MNHEY and SMNVEV (reference sequence). CDR3 DNA sequence: TGTGCCAGCAGTTCAATTCCTGCTGGCGGGACTACCGGGGAGCTGTTTTTT. The encoded protein is CASSSIPAGGTTGELFF.

The V call is TRBV5-4, the J call TRBJ2-3; D is possibly TRBD1 (6 bases). V gave up 4 bases and J gave up 4 bases, with 16 bases separating them. Germline V CDR1 and CDR2: SGHNT, YYREEE (reference sequence). The CDR3 loop spans 15 amino acids. The CDR3 region has the DNA TGTGCCAGCAGCGCCCGGGACATTTTCGCAGATACGCAGTATTTT. It yields the protein CASSARDIFADTQYF.

J is TRBJ1-5 and V is TRBV28; D is uncertain. CDR1 and CDR2 (germline): MDHEN, SYDVKM. The germline V and J ends were trimmed by 6 bases and 3 bases, with 9 bases remaining between them. The CDR3 is 13 amino acids. The CDR3 loop is CASRGSSNQPQHF. In nucleotides, the CDR3 is TGTGCCAGCAGGGGCAGTTCCAATCAGCCCCAGCATTTT.

The chain is built from TRBV4-2 and TRBJ2-5, with a possible D match to TRBD1 (5 bases). The CDR3 is made up of 15 amino acids. Deletions cut 4 bases from V and 1 base from J, with 13 bases between. In germline, CDR1 is LGHNA, CDR2 YNFKEQ. Here the CDR3 reads CASSPSNRGQETQYF. In DNA, the CDR3 is TGTGCCAGCAGCCCATCCAATAGGGGCCAAGAGACCCAGTACTTC.

With regard to this clone: Germline is not matched at one junction end, which may reflect a read error. This chain connects TRBV29-1 to TRBJ1-3; no clear D. This CDR3 is 14 amino acids long. Germline CDR1 SQVTM, CDR2 ANQGSEA. CDR3 sequence reads: CSVEDRGEGNTIYF. Written as DNA, the CDR3 is TGCAGCGTGGAAGATCGCGGAGAGGGAAACACCATATATTTT.

J is TRBJ2-5 and V is TRBV28; possibly TRBD2 for D (5 bases). This CDR3 comprises 14 residues. The V end was cut by 7 bases, the J end by 0 bases, with 12 bases between. Germline assignment: CDR1 MDHEN and CDR2 SYDVKM. CDR3 region: CASTKHGDQETQYF. As DNA, the CDR3 is TGTGCCAGCACCAAACACGGGGACCAAGAGACCCAGTACTTC.

The rearrangement joins TRBV3-1 (or the pseudogene TRBV3-2) to TRBJ2-2; D is uncertain. The V end was cut by 7 bases, the J end by 4 bases, with 4 bases between. Germline V CDR1 and CDR2: LGHDT, YNNKEL (reference sequence). The CDR3 extends over 11 amino acids. CDR3 DNA sequence: TGTGCCAGCACCCTCACCGGGGAGCTGTTTTTT. This translates into CASTLTGELFF.

V usage is TRBV6-5 and J usage is TRBJ1-4, with unresolved D. Germline loops: CDR1 MNHEY, CDR2 SVGAGI. This CDR3 has 14 residues. Deletions cut 5 bases from V and 8 bases from J, with 15 bases between. The CDR3 loop reads CASSRVRKEEKLFF. DNA of the CDR3: TGTGCCAGCAGTAGAGTTCGAAAGGAGGAAAAACTGTTTTTT.

V usage is TRBV7-8 and J usage is TRBJ2-7, with TRBD1 as a possible D gene (6 bases). The CDR3 totals 14 residues. Germline values: CDR1 SGHVS, CDR2 FQNEAQ. V was pared by 5 bases and J by 3 bases, with 14 bases between. The CDR3 nucleotides read TGTGCCAGCAGCATCCGGGACAAAGACTACGAGCAGTACTTC. Encoded protein: CASSIRDKDYEQYF.